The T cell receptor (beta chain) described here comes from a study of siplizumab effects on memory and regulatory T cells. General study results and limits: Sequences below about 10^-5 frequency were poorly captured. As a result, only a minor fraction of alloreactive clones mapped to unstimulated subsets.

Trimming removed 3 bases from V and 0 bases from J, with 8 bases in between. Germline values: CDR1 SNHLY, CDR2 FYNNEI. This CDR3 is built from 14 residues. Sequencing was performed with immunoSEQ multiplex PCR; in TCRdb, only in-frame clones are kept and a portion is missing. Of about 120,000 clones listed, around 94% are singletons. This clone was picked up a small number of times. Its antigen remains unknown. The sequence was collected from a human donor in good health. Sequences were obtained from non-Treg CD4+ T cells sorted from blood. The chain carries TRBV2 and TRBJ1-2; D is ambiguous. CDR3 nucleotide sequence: TGTGCCAGCAGTGATATAGGAGCTAACTATGGCTACACCTTC. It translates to CASSDIGANYGYTF.